What follows are 17 T cell receptor beta chains derived from one specimen sequenced in a study of control samples from healthy donors and cancer patients. Clones were read by immunoSEQ multiplex PCR, and TCRdb kept only the in-frame ones, dropping some. This sample has roughly 59,000 clones; about 92% occur once, and the top ten carry roughly 1.5%. Sequencing was carried out using PBMCs. The receptors were sampled from a man aged 40-49 years with colorectal cancer.

The chain recombines TRBV2 with TRBJ2-3; D gene uncertain. The CDR3 has 11 residues. Between the trimmed V and J ends, which lost 6 bases and 5 bases, there was a span of 6 bases. Germline V gene sequence: CDR1 SNHLY, CDR2 FYNNEI. CDR3 bases: TGTGCCAGCAGATGGGGAGATACGCAGTATTTT. Amino acids: CASRWGDTQYF.

This clone has only a few counts. The rearrangement uses TRBV19 and TRBJ1-5, with D tentatively TRBD1 (6 bases). Germline-derived CDR1 and CDR2 are LNHDA and SQIVND (reference sequence). The CDR3 totals 15 residues. V was shortened by 2 bases and J by 2 bases, with 10 bases between the two germline ends. CDR3 bases: TGTGCCAGTAGTATATCGAGGACAGGCAATCAGCCCCAGCATTTT. Its protein product is CASSISRTGNQPQHF.

Concerning this clone: Other DNA sequences from this sample encode an identical CDR3 as well. The chain has TRBV18 and TRBJ2-5; D remains ambiguous. In germline, CDR1 is KGHSH, CDR2 LQKENI. The CDR3 loop spans 13 amino acids. V lost 0 bases and J 2 bases, leaving 4 bases between the germline ends. The CDR3 protein is CASSPPSQETQYF. Written as DNA, the CDR3 is TGTGCCAGCTCACCACCGTCACAAGAGACCCAGTACTTC.

This clone showed up just once. This chain uses TRBV7-2 with TRBJ1-6; D perhaps matches TRBD1 (5 bases). CDR1 and CDR2 from the germline V gene are SGHTA and FQGNSA. V lost 1 base to trimming and J lost 6 bases, with 10 bases between them. The CDR3 runs 15 residues. The CDR3 loop is CASSLGIGVNSPLHF. Here the CDR3 DNA reads TGTGCCAGCAGCTTAGGTATAGGGGTTAATTCACCCCTCCACTTT.

The chain combines TRBV9 with TRBJ2-5; D uncertain. Trimming took off 0 bases at V and 5 bases at J, with 11 bases between the two ends. The CDR3 has 14 residues. CDR1 SGDLS and CDR2 YYNGEE come from the germline V gene. This CDR3 is CASSVAGRLETQYF. CDR3 nucleotide sequence: TGTGCCAGCAGCGTAGCGGGCAGGTTGGAGACCCAGTACTTC.

The rearrangement links TRBV2 to TRBJ1-2, with D unresolved. The V end lost 9 bases, the J end lost 6 bases, and 11 bases lay between the germline ends. Germline CDR1 SNHLY, CDR2 FYNNEI. This CDR3 has 11 residues. As DNA, the CDR3 is TGTGCCAGTCAGGAGGGAAATGGCTACACCTTC. Translation: CASQEGNGYTF. The whole variable domain, remainder taken from reference TRBV2 and TRBJ1-2, is EPEVTQTPSHQVTQMGQEVILRCVPISNHLYFYWYRQILGQKVEFLVSFYNNEISEKSEIFDDQFSVERPDGSNFTLKIRSTKLEDSAMYFCASQEGNGYTFGSGTRLTVV.

This clone has only one observation. This chain connects TRBV12-3 or TRBV12-4 to TRBJ2-3; D call uncertain. The CDR3 covers 13 residues. V lost 7 bases and J lost 8, with 16 bases in between. This CDR3 is CASKESSIVTQYF. As DNA, the CDR3 is TGTGCCAGCAAGGAGAGTAGTATAGTTACGCAGTATTTT.

The chain recombines TRBV9 with TRBJ2-6; D is perhaps TRBD1 (5 bases). CDR3 size: 17 residues. V shed 0 bases and J shed 0 bases, with 10 bases lying between them. Germline CDR1 reads SGDLS; CDR2 reads YYNGEE. The CDR3 nucleotides are TGTGCCAGCAGCGTAGTTCCAGGGTCCTCTGGGGCCAACGTCCTGACTTTC. The encoded protein is CASSVVPGSSGANVLTF.

This chain uses TRBV19 with TRBJ2-3, with 8 bases fitting TRBD1. CDR1 and CDR2 (germline): LNHDA, SQIVND (reference sequence). The CDR3 consists of 13 residues. The junction had 4 bases not matched to a gene; V was cut back by 5 bases and J by 6 bases. CDR3 DNA sequence: TGTGCCAGTAGTTCAAACAGGGGGGATACGCAGTATTTT. Translated: CASSSNRGDTQYF.

The genes are TRBV7-3 and TRBJ2-6; possibly TRBD2 for D (6 bases). Per the germline V gene, CDR1 is SGHTA and CDR2 is FQGTGA. V dropped 4 bases and J dropped 4 bases, with 14 bases sitting between them. This CDR3 has 16 residues. The CDR3 DNA sequence: TGTGCCAGCAGCTCCCGCGCGGGGCTCGGGGCCAACGTCCTGACTTTC. This sequence encodes CASSSRAGLGANVLTF.

The chain uses TRBV3-1 (or the pseudogene TRBV3-2) and TRBJ2-7; 7 bases are shared with TRBD1. Germline V gene data show CDR1 as LGHDT and CDR2 as YNNKEL (reference sequence). This CDR3 region has 16 residues. The J segment lost 3 bases and the V segment lost 2 bases, leaving 10 bases of the junction unmatched. CDR3 protein: CASSQSLGQAVYEQYF. The DNA for the CDR3 is TGTGCCAGCAGCCAATCTCTAGGACAGGCCGTCTACGAGCAGTACTTC.

This rearrangement joins TRBV4-3 to TRBJ1-1; D is unresolved. Germline V CDR1 and CDR2: LGHNA, YSLEER. V gave up 0 bases and J gave up 1 base, with 9 bases separating them. The CDR3 has 15 amino acids. The CDR3 region has the DNA TGCGCCAGCAGCCAAGATCGCCAAAGGAACACTGAAGCTTTCTTT. Amino acids: CASSQDRQRNTEAFF.

This rearrangement joins TRBV15 to TRBJ2-3; 12 nucleotides match TRBD1. The length of the CDR3 is 17 residues. Losses at the gene ends were 3 bases for V and 2 bases for J; bases not matched to a gene: 6. Germline loops: CDR1 LNHNV, CDR2 YYDKDF (reference sequence). In DNA, the CDR3 is TGTGCCACCAGCAGGACTTGGGACAGGGGGCTCACAGATACGCAGTATTTT. Translated, it gives CATSRTWDRGLTDTQYF.

The rearrangement uses TRBV9 and TRBJ2-5; no definite D call. The CDR3 has 16 residues. Germline CDR1 SGDLS, CDR2 YYNGEE. V shed 0 bases and J shed 3 bases, with 15 bases lying between them. Written as DNA, the CDR3 is TGTGCCAGCAGCGTAGGAATTCGAGGTTGGGAAGAGACCCAGTACTTC. Translating gives CASSVGIRGWEETQYF.

This chain uses TRBV29-1 with TRBJ1-2; 10 bases line up with TRBD1. With 5 bases clipped from V and 7 bases from J, the junction kept 7 bases outside the gene matches. The CDR3 is 13 amino acids. Germline V gene sequence: CDR1 SQVTM, CDR2 ANQGSEA. This chain's CDR3 is CSVPGQGLSGYTF. CDR3 nucleotide sequence: TGCAGCGTTCCGGGACAGGGGCTCTCTGGCTACACCTTC.

The V and J genes are TRBV4-1 and TRBJ2-1, with 14 bases fitting TRBD2. After removal of 2 bases from V and 5 bases from J, the junction contained 8 bases not matched to a gene. The germline V gene encodes CDR1 MGHRA and CDR2 YSYEKL. The CDR3 is 18 amino acids. The CDR3 region is CASSQTGLAGAGNNEQFF. For the CDR3, the DNA is TGCGCCAGCAGCCAAACGGGACTAGCGGGGGCCGGAAACAATGAGCAGTTCTTC.

This chain uses TRBV15 with TRBJ2-1; D assignment may be TRBD1 or TRBD2 (5 bases each). V was clipped by 0 bases and J by 0 bases, with 15 bases between them. The CDR3 contains 18 residues. The germline CDR1 and CDR2 sequences are LNHNV and YYDKDF (reference sequence). This CDR3 reads CATSREGVGGPSYNEQFF. The CDR3 DNA reads as TGTGCCACCAGCAGAGAGGGGGTAGGCGGACCCTCCTACAATGAGCAGTTCTTC.